This TCR beta chain comes out of a study of CD8+ T cells in alopecia areata. Study overall: Treated individuals took tofacitinib by mouth, 5 to 10 mg twice daily. Study outcomes and limitations: It was observed that many expanded lesional clones persisted in scalp and blood during tofacitinib.

Worth noting for this clone: What it binds is not known.

The treatment denotes: oral pan-JAK inhibitor, 5-10 mg twice daily. Alopecia areata patients gave lesional scalp punch biopsies and peripheral blood samples. Trimming took off 2 bases at V and 2 bases at J, with 15 bases between the two ends. The germline V gene encodes CDR1 MGHDK and CDR2 SYGVNS. This CDR3 comprises 16 residues. RNA was extracted and reverse transcribed into cDNA as the sequencing template. Sequencing used immunoSEQ multiplex PCR; TCRdb keeps in-frame clones, though not all of them. The sample has around 300,000 clones; 60% are singletons. The chain uses TRBV25-1 and TRBJ2-5; D may match TRBD1 or TRBD2 (7 bases each). The source was CD4+ T cells sorted from blood, collected at week 52, from a patient treated with tofacitinib. The clonotype originates from a human donor with alopecia areata. The CDR3 nucleotides are TGTGCCAGCAGTGAACCTCGACAGGGAGGGCAAGAGACCCAGTACTTC. This sequence encodes CASSEPRQGGQETQYF.